The clone carrying this TCR beta chain was recorded many times. Its antigen remains unknown. V dropped 1 base and J dropped 3 bases, with 7 bases sitting between them. CDR3 length: 13 amino acids. Germline CDR1 and CDR2: SGHKS and YYEKEE (reference sequence). This entry comes from a study of identical twins. Study-level findings and limits: Beta out-of-frame sequences showed weaker excess twin sharing. Fewer insertions were carried by abundant cord blood beta clonotypes, but none was seen in memory repertoires. Among out-of-frame alpha sequences shared by twins, low generation probability occurred in excess.

A universal primer site was incorporated via template switching, and the cDNA contained unique molecular identifiers. TCRdb re-analysed the 5' RACE reads in MiXCR, keeping a single row per CDR3 protein. The sample holds 350,000 to 400,000 distinct CDR3 sequences; approximately 10% are singletons and the top ten take roughly 8.7%. The sequencing sample was made of naive T cells sorted from blood. This receptor was obtained from a woman in her 50s in good health. The chain recombines TRBV5-5 with TRBJ2-5, with D uncertain. CDR3: CASSLLREETQYF. CDR3 sequence (DNA): TGTGCCAGCAGCTTGTTGCGCGAAGAGACCCAGTACTTC.